The rows below give T cell receptor beta chains drawn from one sample of a study of neurological immune-mediated disorders. Each CDR3 protein gets one entry after TCRdb re-called the 5' RACE reads with MiXCR. The data hold roughly 29,000 distinct CDR3 sequences, with 20% to 25% observed a single time. Sequenced sample: CD4+ T cells from blood. These receptors all stem from a middle-aged man with HTLV-1-associated myelopathy (HAM/TSP). Both conserved end residues are part of each CDR3. A D gene is named only where the DNA matches it firmly. Some rows mark clone size as missing; the rest say once, few, many or name a class of expanded clone.

D gene,clone size,J gene,V gene,CDR3 DNA,CDR3 protein
TRBD1,-,TRBJ1-6,TRBV10-3,TGTGCCATCAGGGGACAGGGGCCTAGTACACCCCTCCACTTT,CAIRGQGPSTPLHF
-,few,TRBJ2-7,TRBV20-1,TGCAGTGCTAGACTGGGGTACGAGCAGTACTTC,CSARLGYEQYF
-,many,TRBJ2-1,TRBV7-2,TGTGCCAGCAGTATCGGGCTTCCCAATGAGCAGTTCTTC,CASSIGLPNEQFF
-,many,TRBJ1-3,TRBV9,TGTGCCAGCAGCGCAACAGGGACTACTGGAAACACCATATATTTT,CASSATGTTGNTIYF
-,many,TRBJ2-4,TRBV10-3,TGTGCCATCAGTGGGACAGATAACATTCAGTACTTC,CAISGTDNIQYF
-,many,TRBJ2-7,TRBV18,TGTGCCAGCTCATCCGACTCCTACGAGCAGTACTTC,CASSSDSYEQYF
-,-,TRBJ2-3,TRBV7-8,TGTGCCAGCAGCTCATTTCGGGACGAGGATAGAACAGATACACAGTATTTT,CASSSFRDEDRTDTQYF
TRBD1,many,TRBJ1-5,TRBV10-3,TGTGCCATCAGACCGGGACAGGGTGTTGGCCAGCCCCAGCATTTT,CAIRPGQGVGQPQHF
TRBD1,many,TRBJ2-7,TRBV6-5,TGTGCCAGCAGCCGGAGGACAGGAACAATCTCCTACGAGCAGTACTTC,CASSRRTGTISYEQYF
TRBD1,many,TRBJ2-2,TRBV5-1,TGCGCCAGCAGGGGACAGGGGGCGTTCGGGGAGCTGTTTTTT,CASRGQGAFGELFF
-,many,TRBJ1-1,TRBV5-1,TGCGCCAGCAGCTTGCGGTCTGACACTGAAGCTTTCTTT,CASSLRSDTEAFF
-,many,TRBJ1-1,TRBV20-1,TGCACTGCTACCCAGGGGCCCACTGAAGCTTTCTTT,CTATQGPTEAFF
-,-,TRBJ1-1,TRBV2,TGTGCCAGCCGGTCGGGGCGGGGGCGAAGGACTGAAGCTTTCTTT,CASRSGRGRRTEAFF
TRBD1,many,TRBJ2-5,TRBV12-3/TRBV12-4,TGTGCCAGCAGTAAAAGGGACAGGGGAGAGACCCAGTACTTC,CASSKRDRGETQYF
-,many,TRBJ1-2,TRBV5-1,TGCGCCAGCAGCTTGGACAGCCCAGATCGGGGAGGCTACACCTTC,CASSLDSPDRGGYTF
-,many,TRBJ1-5,TRBV3-1,TGTGCCAGCAGCCCGGCCGGGACTGGCAATCAGCCCCAGCATTTT,CASSPAGTGNQPQHF
-,many,TRBJ2-1,TRBV3-1,TGTGCCAGCAGCCCACAACAGGGCCTCAGCTCCTACAATGAGCAGTTCTTC,CASSPQQGLSSYNEQFF
-,large,TRBJ1-1,TRBV5-1,TGCGCCAGCAGCACTAACGGGTACACTGAAGCTTTCTTT,CASSTNGYTEAFF
-,-,TRBJ1-2,TRBV5-1,TGCGCCAGCAGCTTGGCCGGGGATTCCATGTACACCTTC,CASSLAGDSMYTF
-,many,TRBJ1-1,TRBV7-8,TGTGCCAGCAGCTTAAAACAGGGGAACACTGAAGCTTTCTTT,CASSLKQGNTEAFF
-,-,TRBJ1-6,TRBV5-6,-,CASSLDWGRGSPIHF
TRBD2,-,TRBJ2-7,TRBV12-3/TRBV12-4,TGTGCCAGCAGTTTATCCAGGACTAGCGGGCACGAGCAGTACTTC,CASSLSRTSGHEQYF
TRBD1,many,TRBJ2-1,TRBV2,TGTGCCAGCAGTAGGGACAGGGGATCCTACAATGAGCAGTTCTTC,CASSRDRGSYNEQFF
-,-,TRBJ1-6,TRBV6-5,TGTGCCAGCAGTCGAACAGGGAAGATAAATTCACCCCTCCACTTT,CASSRTGKINSPLHF
-,many,TRBJ2-3,TRBV9,TGTGCCAGCAGCCCCTCCGGCCTCCCCCCAGATACGCAGTATTTT,CASSPSGLPPDTQYF
TRBD2,-,TRBJ2-1,TRBV6-6,TGTGCCAGCAGTTACTCCGGGACTAGCGGCCGTACCTACAATGAGCAGTTCTTC,CASSYSGTSGRTYNEQFF
-,many,TRBJ2-3,TRBV18,TGTGCCAGCTCACCAGGGGGCGGCACAGATACGCAGTATTTT,CASSPGGGTDTQYF
-,-,TRBJ1-5,TRBV12-3/TRBV12-4,TGTGCCAGCAGTTTAGCGCTTAGACAGCCCCAGAATTTT,CASSLALRQPQNF
-,-,TRBJ1-1,TRBV14,TGTGACAGCAGCGTACAGTGCCGAGGCGGGGTTTTCTTT,CDSSVQCRGGVFF
TRBD2,-,TRBJ2-3,TRBV20-1,TGCAGTGCTAGTTTTGCAGGGACTAGCGGGGGGGTGACGCAGTATTTT,CSASFAGTSGGVTQYF
-,few,TRBJ2-1,TRBV15,TGTGCCACCAGCAGAGTTCCCCTGAGGGGCTCCTACAATGAGCAGTTCTTC,CATSRVPLRGSYNEQFF
-,many,TRBJ2-3,TRBV12-3/TRBV12-4,TGTGCCAGCAGTTTAGACAGAATCACAGATACGCAGTATTTT,CASSLDRITDTQYF
-,-,TRBJ1-3,TRBV20-1,TGCAGTGCTAGGGTTCAGGCGACACATACTCGCCAGGCTGGAAACACCATATATTTT,CSARVQATHTRQAGNTIYF
-,many,TRBJ1-2,TRBV9,TGTGCCAGCACCGGCGTGCGAGGTCCTAACTATGGCTACACCTTC,CASTGVRGPNYGYTF
-,-,TRBJ2-7,TRBV29-1,TGCAGCGTTGAAGAAGCGGCAGGGTTCAGGCACGAGCAGTACTTC,CSVEEAAGFRHEQYF